This is a list of T cell receptor beta chains from one sample in a study of T cell responses to AZD1222 COVID-19 vaccine. Profiling relied on immunoSEQ multiplex PCR, and the TCRdb table lists in-frame clones only, not all of them. This table holds under 150,000 clones, roughly nine tenths found once. The material was peripheral blood, obtained on day 0 of AZD1222 vaccination. These TCRs come from an adult in good health. The CDR3 runs from the conserved cysteine through the conserved F or W. The order of the fields is J gene, V gene, CDR3 length, D gene, clone size, CDR3 protein, CDR3 DNA. D genes are given only for firm matches. Clone size appears in some rows only: once, few, many, or a class for an expanded clone.

J: TRBJ2-7; V: TRBV5-1; length: 15; D: NA; size: NA; CDR3: CASSLYPGWTGEQYF; DNA: TGCGCCAGCAGCTTGTATCCAGGGTGGACGGGCGAGCAGTACTTC
J: TRBJ2-1; V: TRBV7-8; length: 13; D: NA; size: NA; CDR3: CASSLEMGRKQFF; DNA: TGTGCCAGCAGCTTAGAGATGGGACGAAAGCAGTTCTTC
J: TRBJ1-5; V: TRBV7-8; length: 17; D: NA; size: NA; CDR3: CASSLGLTGYSNQPQHF; DNA: TGTGCCAGCAGCTTAGGGCTGACAGGTTATAGCAATCAGCCCCAGCATTTT
J: TRBJ2-7; V: TRBV13; length: 14; D: TRBD2; size: NA; CDR3: CASSPAGTSYEQYF; DNA: TGTGCCAGCAGCCCGGCCGGGACTAGCTACGAGCAGTACTTC
J: TRBJ1-2; V: TRBV30; length: 13; D: TRBD1; size: NA; CDR3: CAWVLKQGLWYTF; DNA: TGTGCCTGGGTACTTAAACAGGGGTTATGGTACACCTTC
J: TRBJ2-7; V: TRBV7-2; length: 15; D: NA; size: NA; CDR3: CASSLEGTETYEQYF; DNA: TGTGCCAGCAGCTTAGAGGGCACAGAAACCTACGAGCAGTACTTC
J: TRBJ2-3; V: TRBV19; length: 13; D: TRBD2; size: NA; CDR3: CASRLAGPDTQYF; DNA: TGTGCCAGTCGACTAGCGGGACCAGATACGCAGTATTTT
J: TRBJ2-2; V: TRBV18; length: 16; D: TRBD2; size: NA; CDR3: CASSPRGGMETGELFF; DNA: TGTGCCAGCTCACCACGCGGGGGGATGGAAACCGGGGAGCTGTTTTTT
J: TRBJ2-7; V: TRBV19; length: 13; D: NA; size: NA; CDR3: CASSIEGFKEQYF; DNA: TGTGCCAGTAGTATTGAGGGATTTAAGGAGCAGTACTTC
J: TRBJ1-2; V: TRBV6-5; length: 12; D: NA; size: NA; CDR3: CASSRTSYGYTF; DNA: TGTGCCAGCAGCCGGACAAGCTATGGCTACACCTTC
J: TRBJ1-1; V: TRBV27; length: 15; D: NA; size: NA; CDR3: CASSFTSWGTTEAFF; DNA: TGTGCCAGCAGTTTTACTAGTTGGGGTACCACTGAAGCTTTCTTT
J: TRBJ2-7; V: TRBV6-5; length: 12; D: NA; size: NA; CDR3: CASSYEGYEQYF; DNA: TGTGCCAGCAGTTACGAGGGGTACGAGCAGTACTTC
J: TRBJ1-2; V: TRBV7-8; length: 14; D: TRBD1; size: NA; CDR3: CASSLSTGWYGYTF; DNA: TGTGCCAGCAGCTTATCGACAGGGTGGTATGGCTACACCTTC
J: TRBJ2-7; V: TRBV7-2; length: 15; D: NA; size: once; CDR3: CASSSSLAPSYEQYF; DNA: TGTGCCAGCAGCTCCTCCCTGGCGCCTTCATACGAGCAGTACTTC
J: TRBJ1-1; V: TRBV4-2; length: 14; D: NA; size: NA; CDR3: CASSQDGRSTEAFF; DNA: TGTGCCAGCAGCCAAGATGGGAGGAGCACTGAAGCTTTCTTT